This T cell receptor (beta chain) comes out of a study of human T cells and chemical hapten exposure. MiXCR, run by TCRdb on the RACE reads, gives a single entry per CDR3 protein. The sample holds fewer than 200,000 distinct CDR3 sequences, 20% to 25% seen once. The time point here: patch test 1, 2 weeks after DPC sensitization. As to treatment: therapeutic diphenylcyclopropenone sensitization with weekly scalp DPC. V lost 5 bases, J lost 5 bases, and 14 bases stayed unmatched. The CDR3 extends over 16 amino acids. Germline loops: CDR1 SEHNR, CDR2 FQNEAQ (reference sequence). The chain uses TRBV7-9 and TRBJ2-7; 8 bases fit TRBD2. Sample: whole blood, taken in connection with sensitization to the hapten diphenylcyclopropenone (DPC). The TCR sequence derives from a woman in her fifties or sixties with alopecia areata. Some clones in this sample may be carry-over from other donors' samples. CDR3 sequence: CASSTSGTRVSHEQYF. The CDR3 DNA sequence: TGTGCCAGCAGCACCTCCGGGACTAGAGTTTCCCACGAGCAGTACTTC.